One TCR beta chain is described in this entry. The data derive from a study of blood T cell repertoires in COVID-19. Study details: Specimens from acute and convalescent COVID-19 originated in the United States, Italy and Spain.

In the authors' workflow: Amplification from reference gene primers served as the basis for estimated nucleated cell counts. Generated by immunoSEQ multiplex PCR, the TCRdb table keeps only in-frame clones and is missing some. V and J calls and clone size come straight from that table; D and trimming were deduced from the DNA. Found here are a few hundred thousand clones, about 87% of them singletons; the top ten hold over 1.5%. This receptor was obtained from a man aged 65 to 79 with acute or convalescent COVID-19. The sequencing sample was made of peripheral blood.

The CDR3 DNA reads TGTGCCAGTAGTTTCCCCCGGACAGTCAACTATGGCTACACCTTC. This gives the protein CASSFPRTVNYGYTF. The chain links TRBV19 to TRBJ1-2; maybe TRBD1 (6 bases). Germline V gives CDR1 LNHDA, CDR2 SQIVND (reference sequence). There are 15 residues in the CDR3. Deletions cut 5 bases from V and 2 bases from J, with 15 bases between.